The present TCR beta chain was sequenced within a study of CD8+ T cells in alopecia areata. CDR3 size: 12 residues. In germline, CDR1 is SNHLY, CDR2 FYNNEI. V lost 6 bases and J 6 bases, leaving 8 bases between the germline ends. A remark on this clone: The antigen remains undetermined.

cDNA serving as the sequencing template came from extracted, reverse transcribed RNA. TCRdb's copy holds only in-frame clones and misses some; the assay was immunoSEQ multiplex PCR. The table includes approximately 200,000 clones, around 43% detected once. Regarding treatment: oral pan-JAK inhibitor, 5-10 mg twice daily. Study-level points and caveats: In scalp and blood, many expanded lesional clones persisted during tofacitinib.

V and J are TRBV2 and TRBJ2-2; D gene uncertain. Sequencing was performed on CD4+ T cells sorted from blood, taken around week 36, from a patient treated with tofacitinib. The sequence derives from a human donor with alopecia areata. The CDR3 protein is CASRIVAGELFF. The CDR3, as DNA: TGTGCCAGCAGGATTGTTGCCGGGGAGCTGTTTTTT. The complete variable domain, with remaining parts taken from reference TRBV2 and TRBJ2-2, reads EPEVTQTPSHQVTQMGQEVILRCVPISNHLYFYWYRQILGQKVEFLVSFYNNEISEKSEIFDDQFSVERPDGSNFTLKIRSTKLEDSAMYFCASRIVAGELFFGEGSRLTVL.